The clone carrying this T cell receptor (beta chain) occurred many times. What it binds is unknown. This entry belongs to a study of regulatory T cells in long-lasting Graves disease. The study, taken as a whole, reports: Relative to new patients (966), persistent patients exhibited greater sharing of public clonotypes (2,741).

Through Arm-PCR of CDR3 regions and iRepertoire HTBI primers, TCR beta libraries were built. TCRdb recomputed calls from the multiplex PCR reads with MiXCR, one row per CDR3 protein. Counted here are about 470,000 distinct CDR3 sequences, 15% to 20% occurring once; the ten biggest clones make up 12%. As to time point: newly diagnosed GD, antithyroid drugs for less than 3 months. From RNA extracted from PBMCs, the TCR library was made. CDR1 and CDR2 from the germline V gene are MNHEY and SMNVEV (reference sequence). CDR3 size: 16 residues. Trimming at V came to 4 bases and at J to 2 bases, leaving 7 bases not matched to a gene. These data were also reused for a study on T cells in Graves' hyperthyroidism and ophthalmopathy. From that study: Uncontrolled infection, other autoimmune disease, pregnancy or lactation excluded patients. The HTBI primer set served for first-round RT-PCR of the TCR CDR3.

The clonotype comes from a man aged 35 to 55 with Graves disease. The sample here was peripheral blood mononuclear cells (PBMCs), taken at new diagnosis, from a patient treated with antithyroid drugs. This chain connects TRBV27 to TRBJ2-7; 11 positions agree with TRBD2. The CDR3: CASSSLTSGAPYEQYF. The CDR3 coding sequence is TGTGCCAGCAGTTCCCTGACTAGCGGGGCTCCCTACGAGCAGTACTTC.